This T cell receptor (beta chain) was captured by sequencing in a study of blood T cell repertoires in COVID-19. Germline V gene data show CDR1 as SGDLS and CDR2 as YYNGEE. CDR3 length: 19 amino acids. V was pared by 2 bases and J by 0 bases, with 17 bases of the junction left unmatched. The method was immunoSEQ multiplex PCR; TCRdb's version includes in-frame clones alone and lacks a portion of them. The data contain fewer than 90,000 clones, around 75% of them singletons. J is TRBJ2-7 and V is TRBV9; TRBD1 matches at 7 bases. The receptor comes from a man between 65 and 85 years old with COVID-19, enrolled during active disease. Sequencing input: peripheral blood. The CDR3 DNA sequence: TGTGCCAGCAGCGTCTTAACCCCCTCGGACAGGTTTGGCTCCTACGAGCAGTACTTC. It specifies CASSVLTPSDRFGSYEQYF.